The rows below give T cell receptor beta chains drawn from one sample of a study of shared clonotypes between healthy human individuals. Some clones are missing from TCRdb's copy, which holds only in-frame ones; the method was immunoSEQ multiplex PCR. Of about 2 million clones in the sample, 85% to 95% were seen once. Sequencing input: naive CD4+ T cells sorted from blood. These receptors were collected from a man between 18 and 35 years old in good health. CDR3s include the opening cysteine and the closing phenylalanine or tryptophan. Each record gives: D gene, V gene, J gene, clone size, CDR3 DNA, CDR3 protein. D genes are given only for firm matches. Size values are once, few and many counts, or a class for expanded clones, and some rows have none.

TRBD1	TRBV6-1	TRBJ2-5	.	TGTGCCAGCAGAGGACAGGGAAAAGAGACCCAGTACTTC	CASRGQGKETQYF
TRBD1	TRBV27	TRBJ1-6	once	TGTGCCAGCAGTCCAACCCGAGGAGGGGGCGCCTATAATTCACCCCTCCACTTT	CASSPTRGGGAYNSPLHF
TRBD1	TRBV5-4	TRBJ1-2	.	TGTGCCAGCAGCCCCCGGACAGGGGGAGTTGTCTATGGCTACACCTTC	CASSPRTGGVVYGYTF
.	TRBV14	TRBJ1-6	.	TGTGCCAGCAGTCCCTACCGGGACGGCAGTTCACCCCTCCACTTT	CASSPYRDGSSPLHF
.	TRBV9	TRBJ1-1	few	TGTGCCAGCAGCTCAGGACGAGGCACTGAAGCTTTCTTT	CASSSGRGTEAFF
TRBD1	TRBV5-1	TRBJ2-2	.	TGCGCCAGCAGCTTGACCCAAACAGGGGTTCCCGGGGAGCTGTTTTTT	CASSLTQTGVPGELFF
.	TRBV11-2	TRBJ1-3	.	TGTGCCAGCAGCGCAGGGGTCAGCTCTGGAAACACCATATATTTT	CASSAGVSSGNTIYF
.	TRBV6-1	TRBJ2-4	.	TGTGCCAGCAGTGATTTGGGGGGCGACCCCAAAAACATTCAGTACTTC	CASSDLGGDPKNIQYF
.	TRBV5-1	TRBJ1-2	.	TGCGCCAGCAGCTTGGAATTGGGGGACTATGGCTACACCTTC	CASSLELGDYGYTF
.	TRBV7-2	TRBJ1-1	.	TGTGCCAGCAGCTTAGAACAGGTAAACACTGAAGCTTTCTTT	CASSLEQVNTEAFF
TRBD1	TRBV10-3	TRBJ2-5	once	TGTGCCATCAGGACAGGGGGCACAGAGACCCAGTACTTC	CAIRTGGTETQYF
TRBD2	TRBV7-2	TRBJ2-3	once	TGTGCCAGCCGTGTGGTGACTCTAGCGGCTAGCACAGATACGCAGTATTTT	CASRVVTLAASTDTQYF
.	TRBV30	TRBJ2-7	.	TGTGCCTGGAGTGTAGGGGCCTACGAGCAGTACTTC	CAWSVGAYEQYF
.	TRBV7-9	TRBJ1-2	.	TGTGCCAGCAGCTTAGGAGAGACGGATGGCTACACCTTC	CASSLGETDGYTF
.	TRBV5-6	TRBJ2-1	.	TGTGCCAGCAGCCGAGGCTTTAGCGACTCCTACAATGAGCAGTTCTTC	CASSRGFSDSYNEQFF
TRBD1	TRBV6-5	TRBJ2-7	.	TGTGCCAGCAGTTCAGGGACAGAAAGCTCCTACGAGCAGTACTTC	CASSSGTESSYEQYF
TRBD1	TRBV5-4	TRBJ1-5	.	TGTGCCAGCAGCCCCGACAGGGGCGTTCAGCCCCAGCATTTT	CASSPDRGVQPQHF
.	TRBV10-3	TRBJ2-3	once	TGTGCCACAGGGGGCGGGAGTGGGCCAGATACGCAGTATTTT	CATGGGSGPDTQYF
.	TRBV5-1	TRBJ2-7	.	TGCGCCAGCAGCCCCCCGTCGTCGGGCTCCTACGAGCAGTACTTC	CASSPPSSGSYEQYF
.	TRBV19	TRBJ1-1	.	TGTGCCAGTAGTATACCACAGGGCTCCGAAGCTTTCTTT	CASSIPQGSEAFF
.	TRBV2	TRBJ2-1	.	TGTGCCAGCGGGCGGGACAATTACAATGAGCAGTTCTTC	CASGRDNYNEQFF
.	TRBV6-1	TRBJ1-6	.	TGTGCCTCAGCGGGCGGAGGCTCCTATAATTCACCCCTCCACTTT	CASAGGGSYNSPLHF
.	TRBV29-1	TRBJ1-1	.	TGCAGCGTCGCAAACGAGGGCACTGAAGCTTTCTTT	CSVANEGTEAFF
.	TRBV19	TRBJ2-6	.	TGTGCCAGTAGTCTCCCGTTCTCTGGGGCCAACGTCCTGACTTTC	CASSLPFSGANVLTF
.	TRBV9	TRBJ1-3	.	TGTGCCAGCAGCGTCCTCAACTCTGGAAACACCATATATTTT	CASSVLNSGNTIYF
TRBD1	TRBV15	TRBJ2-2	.	TGTGCCACCAGCAAAACCGGGACAGGGTACACCGGGGAGCTGTTTTTT	CATSKTGTGYTGELFF
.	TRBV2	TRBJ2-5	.	TGTGCCAGCAGTGTGGCGGTCGGACAGACCCAGTACTTC	CASSVAVGQTQYF
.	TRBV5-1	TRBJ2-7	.	TGCGCCAGCAGCTTGGCTTGGAGACAGGCGTCCTACTACGAGCAGTACTTC	CASSLAWRQASYYEQYF
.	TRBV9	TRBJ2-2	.	TGTGCCAGCAGCCTCCAACCGGCCGCGAACACCGGGGAGCTGTTTTTT	CASSLQPAANTGELFF
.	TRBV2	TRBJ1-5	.	TGTGCCAGCAGGTCCGACAGCACCAATCAGCCCCAGCATTTT	CASRSDSTNQPQHF
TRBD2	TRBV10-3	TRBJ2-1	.	TGTGCCATCAGTGATGTGGGAGGGCCGGGCAATGAGCAGTTCTTC	CAISDVGGPGNEQFF
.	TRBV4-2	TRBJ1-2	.	TGTGCCAGCAGCCAAGATGGGCTGAACTATGGCTACACCTTC	CASSQDGLNYGYTF
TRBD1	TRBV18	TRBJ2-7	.	TGTGCCAGCTCAGTCGGGACAGGGGGCGCATACGAGCAGTACTTC	CASSVGTGGAYEQYF
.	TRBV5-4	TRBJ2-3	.	TGTGCCAGCAGCTTTGAGGGGGGGCCTGGCTCAGATACGCAGTATTTT	CASSFEGGPGSDTQYF
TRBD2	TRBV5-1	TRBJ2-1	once	TGCGCCAGCAGCTCTCCCGGGGGGAATGAGCAGTTCTTC	CASSSPGGNEQFF
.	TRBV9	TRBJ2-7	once	TGTGCCAGCAGCGTAGCGAGCCGATCCTACGAGCAGTACTTC	CASSVASRSYEQYF
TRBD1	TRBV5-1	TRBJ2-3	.	TGCGCCAGCAGCTCCGGGGACAGGGATTCAGATACGCAGTATTTT	CASSSGDRDSDTQYF
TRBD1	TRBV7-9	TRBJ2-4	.	TGTGCCAGCAGCTTACTAGGGGGCAAAACCAAAAACATTCAGTACTTC	CASSLLGGKTKNIQYF
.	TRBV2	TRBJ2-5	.	TGTGCCAGCAGTACCGGGACCCTCGCCGCAGAGACCCAGTACTTC	CASSTGTLAAETQYF
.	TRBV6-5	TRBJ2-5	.	TGTGCCATCTTGAGACTTGAAGAGACCCAGTACTTC	CAILRLEETQYF
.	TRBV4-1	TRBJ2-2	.	TGCGCCAGCAGCCAAGATCGTGTGGGGGCGGCCACCGGGGAGCTGTTTTTT	CASSQDRVGAATGELFF
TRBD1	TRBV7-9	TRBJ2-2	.	TGTGCCAGCAGACAGACAGGGGGCCGTGACACCGGGGAGCTGTTTTTT	CASRQTGGRDTGELFF